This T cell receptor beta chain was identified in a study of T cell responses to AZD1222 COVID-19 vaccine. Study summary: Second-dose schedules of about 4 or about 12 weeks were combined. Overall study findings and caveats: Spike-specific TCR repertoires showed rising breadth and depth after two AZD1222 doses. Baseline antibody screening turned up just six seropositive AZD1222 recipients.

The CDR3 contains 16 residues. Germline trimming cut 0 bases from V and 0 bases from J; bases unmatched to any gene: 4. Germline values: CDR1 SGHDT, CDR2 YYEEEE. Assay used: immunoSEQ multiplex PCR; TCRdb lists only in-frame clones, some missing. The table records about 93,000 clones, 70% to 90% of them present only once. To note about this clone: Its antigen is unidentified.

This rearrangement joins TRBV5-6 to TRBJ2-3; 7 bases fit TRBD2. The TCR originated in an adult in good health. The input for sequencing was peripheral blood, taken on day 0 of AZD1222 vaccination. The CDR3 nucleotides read TGTGCCAGCAGCTTGGGTGCGGGAGCAAGCACAGATACGCAGTATTTT. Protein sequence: CASSLGAGASTDTQYF.